One sample yielded the 19 T cell receptor beta chains listed below, sequenced in a study of CD8 T cells in ankylosing spondylitis. TCRdb recomputed calls from the 5' RACE reads with MiXCR, one row per CDR3 protein. The sample carries 90,000 to 120,000 distinct CDR3 sequences, approximately 25% recorded once. The sequenced material came from synovial fluid, either unsorted or a sorted T cell fraction (not recorded which). The receptors derive from a male donor with ankylosing spondylitis.

This clonotype occurred a few times. J is TRBJ2-7 and V is TRBV7-6; maybe TRBD2 (5 bases). V was cut by 5 bases and J by 9 bases, with 14 bases left in between. The CDR3 extends over 12 amino acids. Germline V gene sequence: CDR1 SGHVS, CDR2 FNYEAQ. The CDR3 DNA sequence: TGTGCCAGCAGCCCCGACCGACTACGGCAGTACTTC. Translation gives CASSPDRLRQYF.

The chain links TRBV28 to TRBJ2-7, with a tentative D call TRBD2 (6 bases). The V end lost 4 bases, the J end lost 7 bases, and 14 bases lay between the germline ends. Germline CDR1 is MDHEN and CDR2 is SYDVKM. CDR3 size: 13 residues. The CDR3 spells CASSWGGLGEQYV. CDR3 coding DNA: TGTGCCAGCAGTTGGGGAGGACTGGGGGAGCAGTACGTC.

The chain is built from TRBV10-3 and TRBJ2-2, with TRBD2 matching over 8 bases. The junction had 1 base not matched to a gene; V was cut back by 7 bases and J by 0 bases. Germline assignment: CDR1 ENHRY and CDR2 SYGVKD. The CDR3 is 14 residues long. The CDR3 protein is CAITGLANTGELFF. CDR3 DNA: TGTGCCATCACGGGACTAGCGAACACCGGGGAGCTGTTTTTT.

V usage is TRBV3-1 and J usage is TRBJ2-1; D gene unclear. This CDR3 is built from 14 residues. The V and J ends lost 4 bases and 10 bases respectively, with 17 bases between them. Per germline, CDR1 LGHDT and CDR2 YNNKEL (reference sequence). The CDR3 coding sequence is TGTGCCAGCAGCCCTACGACCCATGAGGCGGAGCAGTTCTTC. It translates to CASSPTTHEAEQFF.

CDR3 coding DNA: TGCAGCGTTCGGCCCCAGCGGGAGAGCTCCTACGAGCAGTACTTC. Translating gives CSVRPQRESSYEQYF. V is TRBV29-1 and J is TRBJ2-7; the match to TRBD2 covers 8 bases. Germline CDR1 SQVTM, CDR2 ANQGSEA. V gave up 5 bases and J gave up 0 bases; unmatched junction bases: 9. This CDR3 contains 15 residues.

V usage is TRBV11-3 and J usage is TRBJ2-1; D tentatively reads TRBD1 or TRBD2 (6 bases each). V shed 11 bases and J shed 8 bases, with 13 bases lying between them. The CDR3 consists of 11 residues. The germline CDR1 and CDR2 sequences are SGHNT and YENEEA. Written as DNA, the CDR3 is TGTGCCGGAAAGGGGGGAGATGAGCAGTTCTTC. Amino acids: CAGKGGDEQFF.

Only a few counts were recorded for this clonotype. CDR3 bases: TGTGCCAGCAGTTCACCGGGACAGTATAGCAATCAGCCCCAGCATTTT. Its protein product is CASSSPGQYSNQPQHF. The chain recombines TRBV12-3 or TRBV12-4 with TRBJ1-5, with 7 bases aligning to TRBD1. This CDR3 spans 16 amino acids. Germline trimming cut 4 bases from V and 0 bases from J; bases unmatched to any gene: 6.

There are a few counts of this clonotype. The chain combines TRBV20-1 with TRBJ1-2; D gene ambiguous. Trimming took 1 base from V and 3 from J, leaving 12 bases between them. From germline, CDR1 is DFQATT and CDR2 SNEGSKA (reference sequence). The CDR3 has 14 amino acids. The DNA for the CDR3 is TGCAGTGCTAGAGGGAATGGAAGAGACTATGGCTACACCTTC. This translates into CSARGNGRDYGYTF.

This clonotype came up a few times. J is TRBJ1-5 and V is TRBV12-3 or TRBV12-4; possibly TRBD1 for D (6 bases). V was clipped by 7 bases and J by 4 bases, with 11 bases between them. This CDR3 comprises 13 residues. CDR3 sequence (DNA): TGTGCCAGCACCCGGACAGAGAATCAGCCCCAGCATTTT. It yields the protein CASTRTENQPQHF.

The V and J genes are TRBV6-1 and TRBJ2-5, with D perhaps TRBD1 (6 bases). This CDR3 contains 15 residues. Germline assignment: CDR1 MNHNS and CDR2 SASEGT. V was clipped by 5 bases and J by 1 base, with 14 bases between them. The CDR3 loop is CASSRGQWGQETQYF. CDR3 DNA sequence: TGTGCCAGCAGTAGGGGACAATGGGGCCAAGAGACCCAGTACTTC.

This clonotype was seen at least ten times. The chain combines TRBV7-2 with TRBJ2-7; TRBD2 aligns across 7 bases. The germline V gene encodes CDR1 SGHTA and CDR2 FQGNSA. V was pared by 5 bases and J by 0 bases, with 10 bases of the junction left unmatched. The CDR3 spans 16 residues. The CDR3 here is CASSPRSGVSSYEQYV. The DNA for the CDR3 is TGTGCCAGCAGCCCGAGAAGCGGGGTAAGCTCCTACGAGCAGTACGTC.

There are many counts of this clonotype. The rearrangement links TRBV18 to TRBJ1-6; TRBD1 might be the D (5 bases). With 2 bases removed from V and 8 bases from J, the gap between germline ends came to 16 bases. From germline, CDR1 is KGHSH and CDR2 LQKENI. The CDR3 has 16 residues. CDR3 bases: TGTGCCAGCTCACCAGTAGCCTCGGGAGGGGATTCACCCCTCCACTTT. Translated, it gives CASSPVASGGDSPLHF.

This rearrangement joins TRBV7-2 to TRBJ1-1; possible D gene TRBD1, 6 bases. The germline V gene encodes CDR1 SGHTA and CDR2 FQGNSA. V lost 4 bases to trimming and J lost 1 base, with 13 bases between them. The CDR3 consists of 15 residues. CDR3 nucleotides: TGTGCCAGCAGCTCAAAGACAGGACCGAACACTGAAGCTTTCTTT. It yields the protein CASSSKTGPNTEAFF.

V gene TRBV12-3 or TRBV12-4 combines with J gene TRBJ2-3, with TRBD2 identical over 8 bases. V shed 2 bases, J shed 6 bases, and the junction held 7 bases outside the gene matches. The CDR3 is 15 residues long. CDR3 bases: TGTGCCAGCAGTTTATCGATACCGGGAGGGGATACGCAGTATTTT. Protein product: CASSLSIPGGDTQYF.

The J gene is TRBJ2-1, the V gene TRBV5-1; TRBD2 matches at 9 bases. Germline CDR1 is SGHRS and CDR2 is YFSETQ. This CDR3 region has 15 residues. V dropped 7 bases and J dropped 4; count of bases not matched to a gene: 9. The CDR3 here is CASGPGLAFYNEQFF. The CDR3 nucleotides are TGCGCCAGCGGACCGGGACTAGCTTTTTACAATGAGCAGTTCTTC. The whole variable domain, filled in from reference TRBV5-1 and TRBJ2-1, reads KAGVTQTPRYLIKTRGQQVTLSCSPISGHRSVSWYQQTPGQGLQFLFEYFSETQRNKGNFPGRFSGRQFSNSRSEMNVSTLELGDSALYLCASGPGLAFYNEQFFGPGTRLTVL.

The chain is built from TRBV15 and TRBJ2-5; TRBD1 might be the D (6 bases). Trimming took off 0 bases at V and 3 bases at J, with 11 bases between the two ends. The germline gives CDR1 LNHNV, CDR2 YYDKDF (reference sequence). The CDR3 extends over 15 amino acids. CDR3 amino acids: CATSRDGHREETQYF. DNA for the CDR3: TGTGCCACCAGCAGAGACGGACACAGGGAAGAGACCCAGTACTTC.

This clonotype has just a few counts. The chain joins TRBV27 to TRBJ1-1; D is ambiguous. Germline CDR1 reads MNHEY; CDR2 reads SMNVEV (reference sequence). The V and J ends lost 7 bases and 4 bases respectively, with 13 bases between them. The CDR3 is made up of 13 amino acids. This CDR3 reads CASIPPTRTEAFF. The DNA for the CDR3 is TGTGCCAGCATTCCTCCGACCCGCACTGAAGCTTTCTTT.

In this sample, this clonotype turned up many times. CDR3 residues: CASSFYSGAGSGNTIYF. The CDR3 DNA reads TGTGCCAGCAGCTTTTATAGCGGGGCTGGCTCTGGAAACACCATATATTTT. V usage is TRBV7-2 and J usage is TRBJ1-3; maybe TRBD1 (5 bases). CDR3 length: 17 amino acids. V was trimmed by 3 bases and J by 0 bases, leaving 15 bases between them. CDR1 is SGHTA and CDR2 is FQGNSA in the germline V gene.

This clonotype turned up a few times. The gene calls are TRBV5-6 and TRBJ1-5; D is perhaps TRBD1 (6 bases). Trimming took 3 bases from V and 9 from J, leaving 28 bases between them. Germline V CDR1 and CDR2: SGHDT, YYEEEE. This CDR3 contains 18 residues. CDR3 residues: CASSYRRGQTLPYLPQHF. CDR3 nucleotides: TGTGCCAGCAGCTACCGGCGTGGACAGACGTTGCCTTATTTGCCCCAGCATTTT.